This TCR beta chain originates from a study of CD8+ T cells in alopecia areata. Overall study: Those treated were given oral tofacitinib at 5 to 10 mg twice daily.

Per the germline V gene, CDR1 is LNHNV and CDR2 is YYDKDF (reference sequence). The CDR3 length is 11 residues. V was trimmed by 2 bases and J by 3 bases, leaving 0 bases between them. General study results and limits: There were many expanded lesional clones persisting in scalp and blood during tofacitinib. Scalp repertoires also include resident alphabeta T cells from normal skin.

As concerns this clone: The antigen is undetermined. Within the sample, other DNA sequences also encode this same CDR3.

The sequencing template was cDNA reverse transcribed from extracted RNA. TCRdb's copy holds only in-frame clones and misses some; the assay was immunoSEQ multiplex PCR. Here the sample spans under 350,000 clones, more than 45% being singletons. Treatment specified: oral pan-JAK inhibitor, 5-10 mg twice daily. This TCR was recovered from a human donor with alopecia areata. This material consisted of CD4+ T cells sorted from blood, taken at week 24, from a patient treated with tofacitinib. The chain links TRBV15 to TRBJ2-3, with D unclear. CDR3: CATSRTDTQYF. For the CDR3, the DNA is TGTGCCACCAGCAGAACAGATACGCAGTATTTT.